This T cell receptor (beta chain) comes out of a study of T cell clonality in common variable immunodeficiency. Study observations and caveats: CVID subjects had higher TCRbeta clonality than healthy controls, most marked in about a third.

Caucasian heritage predominated among both patients and controls. Blood samples were heparinized, 5 to 8 ml per donor. The repertoire was sequenced with immunoSEQ multiplex PCR; TCRdb's copy has only in-frame clones and lacks some. This sample comprises some 45,000 clones, none seen once only. This CDR3 comprises 14 residues. Trimming took off 3 bases at V and 1 base at J, with 10 bases between the two ends. Germline V gives CDR1 SGHRS, CDR2 YFSETQ. This clone was detected many times. The antigen is undetermined. Read sequence stops 3 residues before the CDR3 end, and the germline J gene provides the missing end.

Material for sequencing was peripheral blood mononuclear cells. V gene TRBV5-1 combines with J gene TRBJ2-5; D is unresolved. This sequence originates from a person between 18 and 75 years old in good health. The CDR3 reads CASSSLPPQETQYF. The CDR3 DNA, read in part, is TGCGCCAGCAGCTCCCTACCGCCCCAAGAGACC.